This record covers a single T cell receptor beta chain. This receptor's antigen is unknown. As encoded in the germline V gene, CDR1 is SGHVS while CDR2 is FNYEAQ. Reading from cysteine to phenylalanine, the CDR3 counts 14 amino acids. No DNA is given. The sequencing machine was a NextSeq 550. The Human TCR Profiling Kit (MiLaboratory) was used to prepare UMI-labeled 5' RACE TRB cDNA libraries. cDNA synthesis used the entire amount of extracted RNA, and PCR amplification then used the entire amount of cDNA produced. Libraries were prepared in parallel with an identical number of PCR cycles. The source study handled its data this way. With a minimum of two reads required per UMI, MIGEC and MiXCR pulled out about 54,000 +/- 9,700 unique UMI-labeled TRB cDNA molecules from each library. Each library averaged 40,000 +/- 10,000 functional in-frame TRB CDR3 nucleotide clonotypes without stop codons. After downsampling to 5000 UMI-labeled TRB molecules per sample, diversity metrics such as normalized Shannon-Wiener and Chao1 were calculated in VDJtools. Clonotype-size-weighted physicochemical properties of the central five CDR3 residues (interaction energy, strength, volume and Kidera factor 4) were computed in VDJtools. TCRdb reprocessed the reads and assigns one entry to each CDR3 protein sequence, leaving out DNA. TCRdb's processing, not the study's, gives the V and J calls here. The table for this sample shows 150,000 or so distinct CDR3 sequences. Of the sample, approximately 0.51% falls within the top ten clones.

Each CD8+ T cell subset was flow-sorted in triplicate, and 300,000 to 350,000 cells per subset were placed directly into RLT lysis buffer. To exclude memory contaminants, naive CD8+ T cells were stringently defined as CD45RO-CCR7+CD27+CD95-. Peripheral blood mononuclear cells were isolated from buffy coats using standard density gradient centrifugation. Naive CXCR3-negative and CXCR3-positive CD8+ T cells were flow-sorted using a FACSAria III. An RNeasy Mini Kit was used to extract total RNA from the sorted cells. This entry comes from a study of CXCR3-negative and CXCR3-positive naive CD8 T cells (dated by TCRdb to 2018 to 2020). General notes on the study: Some 150 million TRB reads were obtained in total, roughly 1.5 +/- 0.3 million reads per library. Diversity and physicochemical repertoire analyses were performed on about a dozen donors pooled from two independent experiments. The TRBV-TRBJ cluster analysis covered naive subsets from 5 donors and memory cells from 3 donors.

Points the paper makes about the study in general: Compared with CXCR3-negative naive cells, CXCR3-positive naive cells had TRB CDR3s with higher hydrophobicity (lower Kidera factor 4), lower energy, and higher strength and volume indices. Comparably high repertoire diversity was found in both naive subsets, whereas much lower repertoire diversity was found in memory CD8+ T cells. Freshly isolated PBMCs were used for most assays because CXCR3 expression went down partially after cryopreservation. Because surface CD5, which is linked to self-reactivity in mice, was comparable between the naive subsets, TCR interaction strength was also inferred from TRB CDR3 physicochemical properties. Naive CXCR3-negative and CXCR3-positive cells from the same donor showed similar TRBV-TRBJ usage, whereas memory cells showed distinct patterns.

The V gene is TRBV7-6 and the J gene is TRBJ2-7; no DNA is available, so the TRBD1 call from TCRdb remains unchecked. This sequence originates from a human donor in good health. Some clones in this sample may be carry-over from other donors' samples. The sequencing sample was made of naive CXCR3+ CD8+ T cells from blood. What this sample's cell subset or site label stands for: CD45RO-CCR7+CD27+CD95- naive CD8+ T cells expressing CXCR3 (TNR3+). CDR3 sequence: CASSPETGSYEQYF.